This T cell receptor beta chain was sequenced for a study of cytotoxic CD8 clonotypes in ibrutinib-treated CLL. Study-wide background: Response samples were taken after a median about 12 months of treatment, range 6 to 36. Broader study findings: Under treatment, the uncommon public clonotypes either contracted or remained stable.

The table lists this clone with a few counts. Its antigen is not identified. Germline V gene data show CDR1 as SEHNR and CDR2 as FQNEAQ (reference sequence). This CDR3 spans 14 amino acids. V was pared by 0 bases and J by 3 bases, with 9 bases between. Measured with immunoSEQ multiplex PCR; TCRdb has only the in-frame clones, and not every one. The sample holds about 120,000 clones, about 58% seen once. This TCR derives from a human donor with chronic lymphocytic leukemia. The sequencing here drew on PBMCs, taken after 24 months of ibrutinib treatment. This rearrangement joins TRBV7-9 to TRBJ2-7; the D gene is possibly TRBD2 (5 bases). For the CDR3, the DNA is TGTGCCAGCAGCTTAGCGTTACGGGGCTACGAGCAGTACTTC. This gives the protein CASSLALRGYEQYF.